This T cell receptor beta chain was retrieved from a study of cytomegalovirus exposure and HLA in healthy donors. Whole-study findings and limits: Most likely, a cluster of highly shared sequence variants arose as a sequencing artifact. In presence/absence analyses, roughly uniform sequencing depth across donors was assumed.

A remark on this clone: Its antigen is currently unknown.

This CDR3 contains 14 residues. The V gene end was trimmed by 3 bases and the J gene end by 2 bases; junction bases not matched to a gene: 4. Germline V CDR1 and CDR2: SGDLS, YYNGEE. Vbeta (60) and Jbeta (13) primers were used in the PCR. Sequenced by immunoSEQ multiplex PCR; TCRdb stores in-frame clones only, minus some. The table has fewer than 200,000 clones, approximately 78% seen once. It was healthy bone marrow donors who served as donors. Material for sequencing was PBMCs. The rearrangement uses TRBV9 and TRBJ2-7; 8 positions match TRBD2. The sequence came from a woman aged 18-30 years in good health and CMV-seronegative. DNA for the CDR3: TGTGCCAGCAGCGATGGGACTAGGACCTACGAGCAGTACTTC. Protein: CASSDGTRTYEQYF.